Presented here are 6 T cell receptor beta chains from one specimen sequenced in a study of T cells after posttransplantation cyclophosphamide. Repertoires were generated with immunoSEQ multiplex PCR, while TCRdb's copy carries only in-frame clones and drops some. This sample yields 50,000 to 55,000 clones, of which 70% to 90% are seen a single time; about 2.8% belongs to the top ten. The material sequenced was PBMCs. The source of these receptors is a man in his thirties or forties with a blood cancer, CMV-positive, and with a related stem cell donor.

The chain joins TRBV5-4 to TRBJ2-5; 9 nucleotides match TRBD1. Germline values: CDR1 SGHNT, CDR2 YYREEE (reference sequence). The V and J ends lost 5 bases and 7 bases, in that order; junction bases with no gene match: 9. The CDR3 extends over 14 amino acids. This CDR3 reads CASSSGTGPRTQYF. As DNA, the CDR3 is TGTGCCAGCAGTTCCGGGACAGGGCCTCGGACCCAGTACTTC.

The V call is TRBV28, the J call TRBJ2-7, with 8 nucleotides matching TRBD1. The CDR3 has 15 amino acids. Trimming took 4 bases from V and 1 from J; bases not matched to a gene: 6. Germline-derived CDR1 and CDR2 are MDHEN and SYDVKM. CDR3 residues: CASSSPGGASYEQYF. The CDR3, as DNA: TGTGCCAGCAGTTCTCCAGGGGGCGCGTCCTACGAGCAGTACTTC. Combining the CDR3 with reference TRBV28 and TRBJ2-7 gives the whole variable domain DVKVTQSSRYLVKRTGEKVFLECVQDMDHENMFWYRQDPGLGLRLIYFSYDVKMKEKGDIPEGYSVSREKKERFSLILESASTNQTSMYLCASSSPGGASYEQYFGPGTRLTVT.

The rearrangement joins TRBV28 to TRBJ2-7; tentative D call: TRBD1 (6 bases). The CDR3 runs to 14 residues. V dropped 6 bases and J dropped 0 bases, with 12 bases sitting between them. The germline gives CDR1 MDHEN, CDR2 SYDVKM. The DNA for the CDR3 is TGTGCCAGCAGCCGGACAGATCTCTCCTACGAGCAGTACTTC. As protein: CASSRTDLSYEQYF.

The J gene is TRBJ2-7, the V gene TRBV7-9; tentatively, D is TRBD1 (6 bases). This CDR3 has 15 residues. Per the germline V gene, CDR1 is SEHNR and CDR2 is FQNEAQ (reference sequence). The ends were cut back, 4 bases at V and 2 bases at J, with 15 bases in the middle. The CDR3 DNA sequence: TGTGCCAGCAGCTCAGCCGGGACACCACCCTACGAGCAGTACTTC. Protein: CASSSAGTPPYEQYF.

The chain recombines TRBV18 with TRBJ1-4, with D uncertain. The CDR3 sequence is 14 residues long. Germline CDR1 reads KGHSH; CDR2 reads LQKENI. Trimming took off 1 base at V and 3 bases at J, with 6 bases between the two ends. CDR3 in DNA: TGTGCCAGCTCACCACAGGGAGCTAATGAAAAACTGTTTTTT. It specifies CASSPQGANEKLFF.

This clone showed up just a few times. The chain recombines TRBV6-5 with TRBJ1-4; D is possibly TRBD1 (5 bases). This CDR3 has 12 amino acids. In germline, CDR1 is MNHEY, CDR2 SVGAGI. V gave up 6 bases and J gave up 7 bases, with 9 bases separating them. The CDR3 protein is CASSRVGEKLFF. CDR3 nucleotides: TGTGCCAGCAGCAGGGTTGGTGAAAAACTGTTTTTT.